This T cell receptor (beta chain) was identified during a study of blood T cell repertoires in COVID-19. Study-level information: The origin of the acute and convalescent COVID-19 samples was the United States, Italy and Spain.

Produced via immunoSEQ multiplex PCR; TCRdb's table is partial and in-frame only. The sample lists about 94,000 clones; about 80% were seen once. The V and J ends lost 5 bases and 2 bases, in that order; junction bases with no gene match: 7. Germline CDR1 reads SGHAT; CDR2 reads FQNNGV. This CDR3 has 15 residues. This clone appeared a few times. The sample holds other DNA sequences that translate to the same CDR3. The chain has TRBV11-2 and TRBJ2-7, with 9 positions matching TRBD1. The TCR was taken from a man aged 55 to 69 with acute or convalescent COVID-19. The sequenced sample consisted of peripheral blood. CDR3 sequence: CASSTHRGLAYEQYF. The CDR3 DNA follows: TGTGCCAGCAGCACCCACAGGGGGCTGGCCTACGAGCAGTACTTC. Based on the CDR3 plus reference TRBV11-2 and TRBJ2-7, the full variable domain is EAGVAQSPRYKIIEKRQSVAFWCNPISGHATLYWYQQILGQGPKLLIQFQNNGVVDDSQLPKDRFSAERLKGVDSTLKIQPAKLEDSAVYLCASSTHRGLAYEQYFGPGTRLTVT.